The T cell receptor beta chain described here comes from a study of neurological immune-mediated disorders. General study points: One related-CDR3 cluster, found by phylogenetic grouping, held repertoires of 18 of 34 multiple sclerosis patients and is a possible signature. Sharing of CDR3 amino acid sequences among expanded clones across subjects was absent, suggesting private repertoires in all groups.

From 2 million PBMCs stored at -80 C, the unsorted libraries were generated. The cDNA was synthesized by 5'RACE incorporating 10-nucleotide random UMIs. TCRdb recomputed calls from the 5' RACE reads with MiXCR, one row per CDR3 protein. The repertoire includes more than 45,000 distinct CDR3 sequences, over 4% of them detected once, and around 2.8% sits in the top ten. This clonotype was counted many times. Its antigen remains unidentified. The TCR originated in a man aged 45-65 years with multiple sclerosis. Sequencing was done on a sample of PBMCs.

This CDR3 reads CATSREYQPQHF. Written as DNA, the CDR3 is TGTGCCACCAGCAGAGAATACCAGCCCCAGCATTTT. This chain links TRBV15 with TRBJ1-5; no clear D gene. Germline loops: CDR1 LNHNV, CDR2 YYDKDF (reference sequence). This CDR3 is 12 amino acids long. V lost 0 bases and J lost 7, with 4 bases in between. The variable domain in full, completed from reference TRBV15 and TRBJ1-5, reads DAMVIQNPRYQVTQFGKPVTLSCSQTLNHNVMYWYQQKSSQAPKLLFHYYDKDFNNEADTPDNFQSRRPNTSFCFLDIRSPGLGDTAMYLCATSREYQPQHFGDGTRLSIL.